The rows below give T cell receptor beta chains drawn from one sample of a study of regulatory T cells in long-lasting Graves disease. TCRdb reprocessed the multiplex PCR reads via MiXCR and lists one record per CDR3 protein. The sample carries roughly 410,000 distinct CDR3 sequences, 14% to 15% recorded once. This same sample was also part of a study on T cells in Graves' hyperthyroidism and ophthalmopathy.

The material was peripheral blood mononuclear cells (PBMCs), obtained at new diagnosis, from a patient treated with antithyroid drugs. The source is a woman aged 35 to 49 with Graves disease. Both conserved end residues are part of each CDR3. Some rows mark clone size as missing; the rest say once, few, many or name a class of expanded clone.

TRBJ2-7,many,TRBV28,CASSLREEGWVEQYF
TRBJ2-3,many,TRBV11-3,CASSSSTGFPSTDTQYF
TRBJ1-1,.,TRBV11-1,CASKGQGKSHTEAFF
TRBJ2-6,few,TRBV30,CAWSRWDSGANVLTF
TRBJ2-3,many,TRBV2,CASSVSKSTDTQYF
TRBJ2-7,many,TRBV7-2,CASSLVGSGVYEQYF
TRBJ2-2,few,TRBV7-2,CASSTDRGGTGELFF
TRBJ2-2,many,TRBV2,CASSSAAGELFF
TRBJ2-7,.,TRBV20-1,CSATSSGRMHEQYF
TRBJ2-3,few,TRBV12-3/TRBV12-4,CASSFSRRVGDTQYF
TRBJ2-2,many,TRBV29-1,CSVELGTNTGELFF
TRBJ1-2,many,TRBV30,CAWSRSYGYTF
TRBJ1-1,few,TRBV6-5,CASSYGSRGTTEAFF
TRBJ1-1,many,TRBV11-2,CASSSQPGAGNTEAFF
TRBJ2-1,many,TRBV5-1,CASSPTGDYNEQFF
TRBJ1-1,many,TRBV28,CASSPYRGWTEAFF
TRBJ2-5,many,TRBV5-6,CASSHTGGEVTQYF
TRBJ1-6,many,TRBV2,CASSRDYNSPLHF
TRBJ2-2,.,TRBV24-1,CATSDGTRDTGELFF
TRBJ2-1,many,TRBV9,CASSGLAGGPYNEQFF
TRBJ1-1,many,TRBV9,CASSVGRNTEAFF
TRBJ2-7,few,TRBV20-1,CSARIAGGLYEQYF
TRBJ2-3,.,TRBV25-1,CASSEYPGRTDTQYF
TRBJ2-5,many,TRBV11-2,CASRRTGGARQETQYF
TRBJ2-7,many,TRBV19,CASRGQERYEQYF
TRBJ1-2,many,TRBV3-1,CASSHRRKTNYGYTF
TRBJ2-2,.,TRBV28,CASSSGIGELFF
TRBJ2-3,few,TRBV7-9,CASSPGQGSTDTQYF
TRBJ2-3,.,TRBV18,CASSPGLARPRGPTDTQYF
TRBJ2-3,many,TRBV20-1,CSARVAGADTQYF
TRBJ2-7,.,TRBV20-1,CSADQEKSYEQYF
TRBJ2-5,.,TRBV3-1,CASSQNLGTQYF
TRBJ2-4,many,TRBV7-8,CASSLVIESAKNIQYF
TRBJ2-5,many,TRBV11-2,CASSVDSWETQYF
TRBJ2-6,many,TRBV13,CASSLIRGDGANVLTF
TRBJ2-2,many,TRBV19,CASSIFPSGQNTGELFF
TRBJ2-1,many,TRBV12-3/TRBV12-4,CASSLVAGGPSYNEQFF
TRBJ2-4,once,TRBV4-1,CASSQEPPGTVVLNIQYF
TRBJ1-4,many,TRBV11-2,CASTGGTDEKLFF
TRBJ2-7,.,TRBV7-9,CASSLAGTNSYEQYF
TRBJ1-1,many,TRBV11-2,CASSLAQVEAFF
TRBJ1-4,.,TRBV2,CACSLQVSNEKLFF
TRBJ2-1,many,TRBV6-1,CASRVAGSSYNEQFF
TRBJ2-1,few,TRBV4-1,CASSQEVFLAGSPSSYNEQFF
TRBJ2-4,.,TRBV3-1,CASSQGFIQYF
TRBJ2-7,.,TRBV20-1,CSATRDSSYEQYF
TRBJ1-6,many,TRBV12-3/TRBV12-4,CASNKETNSPLHF
TRBJ2-7,.,TRBV19,CASSPGRQGPIFHYEQYF
TRBJ1-5,few,TRBV19,CASSIALTQVGNQPQHF